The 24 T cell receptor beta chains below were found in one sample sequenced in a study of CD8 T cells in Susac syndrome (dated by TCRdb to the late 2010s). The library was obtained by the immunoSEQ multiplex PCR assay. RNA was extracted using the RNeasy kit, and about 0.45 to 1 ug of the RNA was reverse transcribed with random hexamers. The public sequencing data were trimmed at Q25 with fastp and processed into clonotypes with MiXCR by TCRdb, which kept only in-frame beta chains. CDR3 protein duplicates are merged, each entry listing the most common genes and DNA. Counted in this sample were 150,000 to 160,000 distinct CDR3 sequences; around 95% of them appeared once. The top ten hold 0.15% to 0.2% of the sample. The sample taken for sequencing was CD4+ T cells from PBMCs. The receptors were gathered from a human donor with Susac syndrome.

As DNA, the CDR3 is TGCGCCAGCAGCTCTGACAGGGTGTACGAGACCCAGTACTTC. Amino acid sequence: CASSSDRVYETQYF. The chain recombines TRBV5-1 with TRBJ2-5; 7 bases are a match to TRBD1. The CDR3 runs to 14 residues. Germline lookup yields CDR1 SGHRS and CDR2 YFSETQ. After removal of 3 bases from V and 5 bases from J, the junction contained 7 bases not matched to a gene. The full variable domain, completed using reference TRBV5-1 and TRBJ2-5, is KAGVTQTPRYLIKTRGQQVTLSCSPISGHRSVSWYQQTPGQGLQFLFEYFSETQRNKGNFPGRFSGRQFSNSRSEMNVSTLELGDSALYLCASSSDRVYETQYFGPGTRLLVL.

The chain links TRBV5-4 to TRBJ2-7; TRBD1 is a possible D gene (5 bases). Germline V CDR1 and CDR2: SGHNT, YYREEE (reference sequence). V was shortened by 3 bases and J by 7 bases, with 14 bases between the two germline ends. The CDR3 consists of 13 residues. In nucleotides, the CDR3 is TGTGCCAGCAGCTACCCAGAGGCAGGGGAGCAGTACTTC. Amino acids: CASSYPEAGEQYF.

CDR3 sequence reads: CASSPDPTGGNEQFF. CDR3 DNA: TGCGCCAGCAGCCCCGACCCCACGGGGGGCAATGAGCAGTTCTTC. This chain connects TRBV5-1 to TRBJ2-1, with TRBD2 matching 7 bases. The V and J ends lost 4 bases and 6 bases, in that order; junction bases with no gene match: 10. The germline V gene has CDR1 SGHRS and CDR2 YFSETQ. The CDR3 is 15 residues long. The complete variable domain, with remaining parts taken from reference TRBV5-1 and TRBJ2-1, reads KAGVTQTPRYLIKTRGQQVTLSCSPISGHRSVSWYQQTPGQGLQFLFEYFSETQRNKGNFPGRFSGRQFSNSRSEMNVSTLELGDSALYLCASSPDPTGGNEQFFGPGTRLTVL.

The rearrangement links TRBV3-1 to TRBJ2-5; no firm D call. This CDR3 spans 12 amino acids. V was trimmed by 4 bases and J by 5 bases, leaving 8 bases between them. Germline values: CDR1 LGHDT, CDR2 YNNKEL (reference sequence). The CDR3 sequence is CASSRRDETQYF. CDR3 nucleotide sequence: TGTGCCAGCAGCCGTAGGGATGAGACCCAGTACTTC.

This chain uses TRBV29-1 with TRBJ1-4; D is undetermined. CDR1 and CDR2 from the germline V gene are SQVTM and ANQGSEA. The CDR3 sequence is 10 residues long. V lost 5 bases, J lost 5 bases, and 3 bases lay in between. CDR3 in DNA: TGCAGCGTTAAGAATGAAAAACTGTTTTTT. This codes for CSVKNEKLFF. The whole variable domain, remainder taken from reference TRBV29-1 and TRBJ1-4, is SAVISQKPSRDICQRGTSLTIQCQVDSQVTMMFWYRQQPGQSLTLIATANQGSEATYESGFVIDKFPISRPNLTFSTLTVSNMSPEDSSIYLCSVKNEKLFFGSGTQLSVL.

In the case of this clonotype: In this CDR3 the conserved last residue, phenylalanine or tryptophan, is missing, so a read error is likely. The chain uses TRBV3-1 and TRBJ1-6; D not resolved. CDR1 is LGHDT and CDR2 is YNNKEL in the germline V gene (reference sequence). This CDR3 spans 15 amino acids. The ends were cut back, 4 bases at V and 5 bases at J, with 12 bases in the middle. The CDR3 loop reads CASSPDGPHNSPLHL. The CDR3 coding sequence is TGTGCCAGCAGCCCAGACGGGCCCCATAATTCACCCCTCCACCTT.

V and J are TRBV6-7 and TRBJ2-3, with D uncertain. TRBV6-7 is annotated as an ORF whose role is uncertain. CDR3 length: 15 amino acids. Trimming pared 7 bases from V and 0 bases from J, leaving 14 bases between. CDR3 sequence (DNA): TGTGCCAGCATCCCGTCTTCACCTAGCACAGATACGCAGTATTTT. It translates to CASIPSSPSTDTQYF.

CDR3 residues: CASSLAGTGTHTQYF. CDR3 DNA sequence: TGTGCCAGCAGTTTGGCCGGGACAGGTACACATACGCAGTATTTT. The rearrangement joins TRBV12-3 or TRBV12-4 to TRBJ2-3; 8 bases map to TRBD1. The J segment lost 7 bases and the V segment lost 3 bases, leaving 9 bases of the junction unmatched. CDR3 length: 15 amino acids.

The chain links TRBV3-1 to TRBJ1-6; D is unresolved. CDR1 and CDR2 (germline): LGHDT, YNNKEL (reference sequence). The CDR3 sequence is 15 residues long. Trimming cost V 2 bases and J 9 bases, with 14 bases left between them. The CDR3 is CASSQPSPNPSPLHF. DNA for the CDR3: TGTGCCAGCAGCCAACCGTCACCGAACCCTTCACCCCTCCACTTT.

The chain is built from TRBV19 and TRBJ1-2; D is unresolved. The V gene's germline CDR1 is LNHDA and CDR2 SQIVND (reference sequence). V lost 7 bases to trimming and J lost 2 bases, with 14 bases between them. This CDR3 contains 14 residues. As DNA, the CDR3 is TGTGCCAGTACCCCAATAGGGTTCAACTATGGCTACACCTTC. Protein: CASTPIGFNYGYTF.

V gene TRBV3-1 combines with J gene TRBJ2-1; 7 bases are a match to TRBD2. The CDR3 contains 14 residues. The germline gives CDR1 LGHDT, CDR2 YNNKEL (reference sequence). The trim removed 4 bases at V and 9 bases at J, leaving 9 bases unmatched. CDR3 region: CASSPSGTNSEQFF. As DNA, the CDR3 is TGTGCCAGCAGCCCCTCCGGGACTAACTCTGAGCAGTTCTTC.

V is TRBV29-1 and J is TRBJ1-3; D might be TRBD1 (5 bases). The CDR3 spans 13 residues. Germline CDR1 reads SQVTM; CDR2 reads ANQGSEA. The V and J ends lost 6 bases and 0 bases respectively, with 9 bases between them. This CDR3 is CSVRGRSGNTIYF. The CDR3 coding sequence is TGCAGCGTGAGGGGACGCTCTGGAAACACCATATATTTT.

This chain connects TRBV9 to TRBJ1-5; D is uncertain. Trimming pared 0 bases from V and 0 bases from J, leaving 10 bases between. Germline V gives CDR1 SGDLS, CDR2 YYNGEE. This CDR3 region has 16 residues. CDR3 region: CASSVDKRVSNQPQHF. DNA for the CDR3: TGTGCCAGCAGCGTAGATAAAAGGGTTAGCAATCAGCCCCAGCATTTT.

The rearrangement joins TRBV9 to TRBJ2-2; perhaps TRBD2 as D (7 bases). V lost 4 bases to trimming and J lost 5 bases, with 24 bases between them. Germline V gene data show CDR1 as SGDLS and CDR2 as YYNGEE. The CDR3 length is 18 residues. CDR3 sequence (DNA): TGTGCCAGCAGCCCGAGGGGGAGACTAGCCGGTGGGACCGGGGAGCTGTTTTTT. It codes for CASSPRGRLAGGTGELFF.

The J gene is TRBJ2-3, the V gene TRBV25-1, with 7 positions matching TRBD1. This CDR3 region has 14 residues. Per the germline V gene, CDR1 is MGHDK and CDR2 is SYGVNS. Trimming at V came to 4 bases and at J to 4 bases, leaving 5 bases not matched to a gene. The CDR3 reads CASSGQGWADTQYF. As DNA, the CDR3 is TGTGCCAGCAGTGGACAGGGATGGGCAGATACGCAGTATTTT.

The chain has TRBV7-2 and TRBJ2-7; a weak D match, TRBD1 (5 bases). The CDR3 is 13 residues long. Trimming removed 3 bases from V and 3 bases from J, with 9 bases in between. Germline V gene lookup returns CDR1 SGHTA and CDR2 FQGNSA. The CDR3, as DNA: TGTGCCAGCAGCTTCAGGGTCCTCTACGAGCAGTACTTC. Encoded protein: CASSFRVLYEQYF.

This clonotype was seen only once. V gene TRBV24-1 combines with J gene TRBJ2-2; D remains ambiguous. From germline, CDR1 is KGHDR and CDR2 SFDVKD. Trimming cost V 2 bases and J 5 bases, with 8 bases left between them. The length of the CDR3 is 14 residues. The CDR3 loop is CATSDSRVTGELFF. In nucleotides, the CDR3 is TGTGCCACCAGTGATTCAAGGGTAACCGGGGAGCTGTTTTTT.

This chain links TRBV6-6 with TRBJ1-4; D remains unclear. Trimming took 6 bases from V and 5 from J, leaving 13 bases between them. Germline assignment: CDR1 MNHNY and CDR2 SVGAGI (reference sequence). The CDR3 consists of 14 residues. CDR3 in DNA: TGTGCCAGCAGCCGCCTGGGCGGAAATGAAAAACTGTTTTTT. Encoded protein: CASSRLGGNEKLFF.

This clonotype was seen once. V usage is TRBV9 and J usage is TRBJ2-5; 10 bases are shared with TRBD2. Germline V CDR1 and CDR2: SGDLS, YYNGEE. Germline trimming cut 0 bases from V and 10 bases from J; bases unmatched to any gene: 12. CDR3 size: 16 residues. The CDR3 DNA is TGTGCCAGCAGCGTAGGAGGACTAGCGGCCCGGGAGGTCCAGTACTTC. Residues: CASSVGGLAAREVQYF.

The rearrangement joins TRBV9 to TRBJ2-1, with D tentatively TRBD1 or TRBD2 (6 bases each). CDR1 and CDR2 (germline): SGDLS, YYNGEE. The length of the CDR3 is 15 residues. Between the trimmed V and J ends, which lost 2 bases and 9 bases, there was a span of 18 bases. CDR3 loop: CASSVEGGALPEQFF. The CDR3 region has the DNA TGTGCCAGCAGCGTCGAGGGGGGCGCGCTACCTGAGCAGTTCTTC.

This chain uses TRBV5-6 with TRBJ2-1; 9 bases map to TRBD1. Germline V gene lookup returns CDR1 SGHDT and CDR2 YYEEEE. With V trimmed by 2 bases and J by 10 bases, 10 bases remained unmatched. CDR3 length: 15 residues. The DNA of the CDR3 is TGTGCCAGCAGCTTACCGGGACAGGGAGTTTTCGAGCAGTTCTTC. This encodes CASSLPGQGVFEQFF. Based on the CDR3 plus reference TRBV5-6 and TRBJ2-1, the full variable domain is DAGVTQSPTHLIKTRGQQVTLRCSPKSGHDTVSWYQQALGQGPQFIFQYYEEEERQRGNFPDRFSGHQFPNYSSELNVNALLLGDSALYLCASSLPGQGVFEQFFGPGTRLTVL.

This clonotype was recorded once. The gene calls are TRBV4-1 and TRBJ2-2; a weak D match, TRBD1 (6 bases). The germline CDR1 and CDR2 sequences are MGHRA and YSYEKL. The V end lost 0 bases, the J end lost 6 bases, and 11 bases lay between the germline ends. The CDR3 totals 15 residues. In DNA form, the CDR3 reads TGCGCCAGCAGCCAAGACGGGACATCGCCCGGGGAGCTGTTTTTT. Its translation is CASSQDGTSPGELFF.

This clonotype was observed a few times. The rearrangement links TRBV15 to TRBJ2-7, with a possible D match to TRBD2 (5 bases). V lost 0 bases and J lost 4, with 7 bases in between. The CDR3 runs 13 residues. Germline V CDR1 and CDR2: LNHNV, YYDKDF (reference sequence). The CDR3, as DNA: TGTGCCACCAGCAGAGAGAAGCGGTACGAGCAGTACTTC. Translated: CATSREKRYEQYF.

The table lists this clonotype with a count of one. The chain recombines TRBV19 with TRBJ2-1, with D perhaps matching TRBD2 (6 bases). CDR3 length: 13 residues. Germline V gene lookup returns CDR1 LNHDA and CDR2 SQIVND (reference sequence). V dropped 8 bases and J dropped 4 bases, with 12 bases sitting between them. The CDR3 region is CASSGLIYNEQFF. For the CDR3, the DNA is TGTGCCAGTTCGGGACTGATTTACAATGAGCAGTTCTTC. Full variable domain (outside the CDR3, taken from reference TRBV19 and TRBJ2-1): DGGITQSPKYLFRKEGQNVTLSCEQNLNHDAMYWYRQDPGQGLRLIYYSQIVNDFQKGDIAEGYSVSREKKESFPLTVTSAQKNPTAFYLCASSGLIYNEQFFGPGTRLTVL.